This T cell receptor beta chain came from a study of breast tumors, draining lymph nodes, adjacent tissues. General study points: Tumor T cell lymph node origin was a supported hypothesis, not proven. Most tumor T cells seemingly derive from lymph node, then expand in tumor.

The CDR3 has 12 residues. Between the trimmed V and J ends, which lost 5 bases and 9 bases, there was a span of 14 bases. Germline values: CDR1 SEHNR, CDR2 FQNEAQ (reference sequence). The lymph nodes were axillary draining lymph nodes from breast cancer patients. Via MiXCR, TCRdb re-called the multiplex PCR reads, giving one row per CDR3 protein. The sample gives approximately 210,000 distinct CDR3 sequences, less than 40% of which show up once; approximately 4% is in the top ten. The table lists this clonotype with many counts. The antigen remains unidentified. V and J are TRBV7-9 and TRBJ2-7, with unresolved D. The sequence came from a female donor with breast cancer. Some clones in this sample may be carry-over from other donors' samples. Sequencing was performed on axillary lymph node tissue. DNA for the CDR3: TGTGCCAGCAGCCCGGCTGCGGCGACGCAGTACTTC. Translating gives CASSPAAATQYF.